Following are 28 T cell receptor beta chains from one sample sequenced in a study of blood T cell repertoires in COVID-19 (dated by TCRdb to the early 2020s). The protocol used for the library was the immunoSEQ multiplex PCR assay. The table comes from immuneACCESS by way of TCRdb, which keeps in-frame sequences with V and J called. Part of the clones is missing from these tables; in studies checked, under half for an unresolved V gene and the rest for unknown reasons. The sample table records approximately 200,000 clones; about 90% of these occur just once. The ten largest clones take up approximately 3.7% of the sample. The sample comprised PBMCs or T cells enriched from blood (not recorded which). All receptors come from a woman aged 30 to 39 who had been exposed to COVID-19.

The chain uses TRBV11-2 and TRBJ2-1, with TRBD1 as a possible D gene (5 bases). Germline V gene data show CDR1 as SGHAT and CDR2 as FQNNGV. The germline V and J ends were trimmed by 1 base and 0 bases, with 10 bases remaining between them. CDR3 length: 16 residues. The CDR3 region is CASSLVRTSSYNEQFF. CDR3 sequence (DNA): TGTGCCAGCAGCTTAGTACGGACAAGCTCCTACAATGAGCAGTTCTTC.

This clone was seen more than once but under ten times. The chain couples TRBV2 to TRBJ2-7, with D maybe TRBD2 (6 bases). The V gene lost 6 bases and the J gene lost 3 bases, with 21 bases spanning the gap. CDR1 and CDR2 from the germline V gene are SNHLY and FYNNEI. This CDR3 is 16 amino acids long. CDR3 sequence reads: CASRRLVTLADYEQYF. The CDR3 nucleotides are TGTGCCAGCAGGCGACTAGTAACCCTCGCCGACTACGAGCAGTACTTC.

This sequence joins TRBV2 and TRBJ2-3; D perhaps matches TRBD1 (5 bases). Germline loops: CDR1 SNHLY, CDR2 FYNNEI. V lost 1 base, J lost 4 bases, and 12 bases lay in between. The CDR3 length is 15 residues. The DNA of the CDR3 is TGTGCCAGCAGTGAAGGGGGCATTGGGGCAGATACGCAGTATTTT. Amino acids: CASSEGGIGADTQYF.

The CDR3 region is CASNPGLAADTGELFF. The CDR3 coding sequence is TGTGCCAGCAACCCGGGACTAGCGGCCGACACCGGGGAGCTGTTTTTT. V and J are TRBV5-6 and TRBJ2-2; 11 bases fit TRBD2. Germline CDR1 SGHDT, CDR2 YYEEEE. The V segment lost 6 bases and the J segment 3 bases; nucleotides outside the gene matches: 7. The CDR3 is made up of 16 amino acids. Combining the CDR3 with reference TRBV5-6 and TRBJ2-2 gives the whole variable domain DAGVTQSPTHLIKTRGQQVTLRCSPKSGHDTVSWYQQALGQGPQFIFQYYEEEERQRGNFPDRFSGHQFPNYSSELNVNALLLGDSALYLCASNPGLAADTGELFFGEGSRLTVL.

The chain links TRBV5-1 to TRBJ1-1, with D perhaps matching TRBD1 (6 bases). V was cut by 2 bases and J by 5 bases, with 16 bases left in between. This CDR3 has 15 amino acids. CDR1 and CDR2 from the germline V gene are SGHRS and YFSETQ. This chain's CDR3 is CASSLEQGRGTEAFF. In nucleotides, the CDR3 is TGCGCCAGCAGCTTAGAACAGGGCCGGGGAACTGAAGCTTTCTTT.

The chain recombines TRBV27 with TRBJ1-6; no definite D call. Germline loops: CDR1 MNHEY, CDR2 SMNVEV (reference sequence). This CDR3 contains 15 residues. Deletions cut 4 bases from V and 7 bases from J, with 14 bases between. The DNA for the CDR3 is TGTGCCAGCAGTTCCCTCGAGACTAGGAATTCACCCCTCCACTTT. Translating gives CASSSLETRNSPLHF.

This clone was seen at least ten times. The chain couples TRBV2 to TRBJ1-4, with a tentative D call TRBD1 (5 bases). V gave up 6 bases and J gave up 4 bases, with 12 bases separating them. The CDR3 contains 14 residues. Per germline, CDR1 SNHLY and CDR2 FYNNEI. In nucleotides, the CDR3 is TGTGCCAGCAGGAAGACAGATTTTAATGAAAAACTGTTTTTT. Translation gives CASRKTDFNEKLFF. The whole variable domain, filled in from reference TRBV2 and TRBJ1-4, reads EPEVTQTPSHQVTQMGQEVILRCVPISNHLYFYWYRQILGQKVEFLVSFYNNEISEKSEIFDDQFSVERPDGSNFTLKIRSTKLEDSAMYFCASRKTDFNEKLFFGSGTQLSVL.

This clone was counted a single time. CDR3 in amino acids: CASLRRGQVSTEAFF. In nucleotides, the CDR3 is TGTGCCAGCTTGAGACGGGGACAGGTTTCGACTGAAGCTTTCTTT. The rearrangement links TRBV6-5 to TRBJ1-1; the match to TRBD1 covers 8 bases. Germline CDR1 and CDR2: MNHEY and SVGAGI. The CDR3 runs to 15 residues. V gave up 8 bases and J gave up 5 bases; unmatched junction bases: 13.

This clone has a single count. In DNA form, the CDR3 reads TGTGCCAGCAGTACAGGGGGCCTCAACTACGAGCAGTACTTC. Translation: CASSTGGLNYEQYF. The J gene is TRBJ2-7, the V gene TRBV28, with 9 bases identical to TRBD1. CDR3 length equals 14 residues. V dropped 5 bases and J dropped 3; count of bases not matched to a gene: 5. CDR1 is MDHEN and CDR2 is SYDVKM in the germline V gene.

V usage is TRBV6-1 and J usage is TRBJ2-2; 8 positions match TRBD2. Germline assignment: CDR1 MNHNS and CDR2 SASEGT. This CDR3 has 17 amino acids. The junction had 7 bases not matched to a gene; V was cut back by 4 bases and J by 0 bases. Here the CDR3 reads CASSVTIAGTNTGELFF. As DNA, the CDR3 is TGTGCCAGCAGTGTAACTATAGCGGGAACGAACACCGGGGAGCTGTTTTTT.

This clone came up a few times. CDR3 sequence reads: CASSLGGLASWNEQFF. The CDR3 DNA follows: TGTGCCAGCAGCTTAGGAGGACTAGCGTCTTGGAATGAGCAGTTCTTC. V is TRBV11-3 and J is TRBJ2-1, with TRBD2 matching over 9 bases. The CDR3 contains 16 residues. Germline V gene lookup returns CDR1 SGHNT and CDR2 YENEEA. The junction had 8 bases not matched to a gene; V was cut back by 1 base and J by 7 bases.

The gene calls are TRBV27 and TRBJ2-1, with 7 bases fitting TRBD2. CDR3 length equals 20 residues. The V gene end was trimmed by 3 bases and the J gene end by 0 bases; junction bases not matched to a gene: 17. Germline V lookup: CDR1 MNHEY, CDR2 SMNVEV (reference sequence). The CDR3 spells CASSFSFGALADSSYNEQFF. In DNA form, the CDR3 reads TGTGCCAGCAGTTTCAGTTTTGGGGCCCTAGCGGATAGCTCCTACAATGAGCAGTTCTTC.

CDR3 DNA: TGTGCCAGCAGCTTGCCGGGAGTCTCCTACAATGAGCAGTTCTTC. Translated, it gives CASSLPGVSYNEQFF. V and J are TRBV7-9 and TRBJ2-1; D is possibly TRBD2 (6 bases). The germline V gene has CDR1 SEHNR and CDR2 FQNEAQ (reference sequence). Trimming removed 3 bases at V and 0 bases at J, with 9 bases between. This CDR3 spans 15 amino acids.

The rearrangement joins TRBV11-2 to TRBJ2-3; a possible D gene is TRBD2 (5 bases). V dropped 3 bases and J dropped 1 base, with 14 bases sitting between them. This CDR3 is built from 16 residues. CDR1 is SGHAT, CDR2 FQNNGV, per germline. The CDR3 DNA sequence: TGTGCCAGCAGCTTGAGAATTAGCGCGGGCACAGATACGCAGTATTTT. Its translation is CASSLRISAGTDTQYF. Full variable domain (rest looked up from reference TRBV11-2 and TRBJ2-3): EAGVAQSPRYKIIEKRQSVAFWCNPISGHATLYWYQQILGQGPKLLIQFQNNGVVDDSQLPKDRFSAERLKGVDSTLKIQPAKLEDSAVYLCASSLRISAGTDTQYFGPGTRLTVL.

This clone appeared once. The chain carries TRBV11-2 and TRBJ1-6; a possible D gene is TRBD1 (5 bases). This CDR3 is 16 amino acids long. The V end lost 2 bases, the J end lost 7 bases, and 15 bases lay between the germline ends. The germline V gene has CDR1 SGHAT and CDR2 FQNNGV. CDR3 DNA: TGTGCCAGCAGCTTAAACATGGGGCTGGGCAATTCACCCCTCCACTTT. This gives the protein CASSLNMGLGNSPLHF. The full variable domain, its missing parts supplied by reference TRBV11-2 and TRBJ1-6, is EAGVAQSPRYKIIEKRQSVAFWCNPISGHATLYWYQQILGQGPKLLIQFQNNGVVDDSQLPKDRFSAERLKGVDSTLKIQPAKLEDSAVYLCASSLNMGLGNSPLHFGNGTRLTVT.

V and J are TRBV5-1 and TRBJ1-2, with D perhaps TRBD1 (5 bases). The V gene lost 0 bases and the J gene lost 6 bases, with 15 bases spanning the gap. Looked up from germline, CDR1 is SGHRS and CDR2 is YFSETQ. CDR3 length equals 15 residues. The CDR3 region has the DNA TGCGCCAGCAGCTTGGGAGCCCGCTCGGGGGATGGCTACACCTTC. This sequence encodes CASSLGARSGDGYTF.

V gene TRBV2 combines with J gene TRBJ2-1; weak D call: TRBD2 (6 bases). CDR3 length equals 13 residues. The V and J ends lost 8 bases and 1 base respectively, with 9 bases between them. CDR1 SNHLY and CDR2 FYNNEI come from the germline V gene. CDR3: CASGRGSYNEQFF. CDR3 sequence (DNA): TGTGCCAGCGGGCGGGGTTCCTACAATGAGCAGTTCTTC.

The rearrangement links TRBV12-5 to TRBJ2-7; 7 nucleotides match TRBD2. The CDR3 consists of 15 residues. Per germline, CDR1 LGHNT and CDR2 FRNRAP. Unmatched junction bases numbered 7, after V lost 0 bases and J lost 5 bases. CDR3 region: CASGLVLTSFHEQYF. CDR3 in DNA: TGTGCTAGTGGTTTGGTACTGACTAGCTTCCACGAGCAGTACTTC.

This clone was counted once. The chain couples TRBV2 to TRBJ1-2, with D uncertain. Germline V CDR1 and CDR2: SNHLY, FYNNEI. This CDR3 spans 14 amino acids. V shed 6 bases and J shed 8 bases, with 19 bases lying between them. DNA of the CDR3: TGTGCCAGCAGCGGGGTGCGGGGAGTGTGGGGCTACACCTTC. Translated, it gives CASSGVRGVWGYTF.

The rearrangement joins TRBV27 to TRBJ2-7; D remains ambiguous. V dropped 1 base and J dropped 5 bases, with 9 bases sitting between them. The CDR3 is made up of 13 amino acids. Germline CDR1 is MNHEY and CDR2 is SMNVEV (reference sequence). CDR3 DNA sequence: TGTGCCAGCAGTTTATTTTCGGGTCACGAGCAGTACTTC. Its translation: CASSLFSGHEQYF.

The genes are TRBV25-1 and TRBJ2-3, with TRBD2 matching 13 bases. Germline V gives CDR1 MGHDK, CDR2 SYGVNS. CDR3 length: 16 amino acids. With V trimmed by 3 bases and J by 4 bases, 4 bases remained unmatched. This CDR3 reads CASSDVGLAGADTQYF. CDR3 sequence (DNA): TGTGCCAGCAGTGATGTTGGACTAGCGGGAGCAGATACGCAGTATTTT.

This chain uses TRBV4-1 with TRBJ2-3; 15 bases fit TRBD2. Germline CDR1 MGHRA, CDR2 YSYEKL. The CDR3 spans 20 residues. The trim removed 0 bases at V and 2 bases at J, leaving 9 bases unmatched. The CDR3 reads CASSQDEGLAGGPHTDTQYF. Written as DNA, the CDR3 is TGCGCCAGCAGCCAAGATGAAGGACTAGCGGGAGGGCCCCACACAGATACGCAGTATTTT.

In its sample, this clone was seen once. The CDR3 DNA reads as TGTGCCAGCAGCCCGTCGACTTTGGGCAATGAGCAGTTCTTC. This codes for CASSPSTLGNEQFF. The chain employs TRBV27 and TRBJ2-1; D is unresolved. The CDR3 consists of 14 residues. In germline, CDR1 is MNHEY, CDR2 SMNVEV (reference sequence). V was pared by 6 bases and J by 6 bases, with 15 bases between.

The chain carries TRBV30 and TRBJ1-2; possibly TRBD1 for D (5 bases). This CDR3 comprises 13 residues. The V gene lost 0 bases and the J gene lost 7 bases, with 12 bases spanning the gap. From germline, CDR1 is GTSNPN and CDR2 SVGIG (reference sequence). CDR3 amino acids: CAWSVGGAGGYTF. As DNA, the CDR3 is TGTGCCTGGAGTGTAGGCGGGGCAGGTGGCTACACCTTC.

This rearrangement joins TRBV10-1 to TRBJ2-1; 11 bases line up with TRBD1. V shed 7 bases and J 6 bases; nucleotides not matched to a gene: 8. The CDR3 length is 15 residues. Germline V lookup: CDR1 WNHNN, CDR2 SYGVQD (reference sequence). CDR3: CASKPDRGPLNEQFF. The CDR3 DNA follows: TGCGCCAGCAAACCGGACAGGGGGCCTCTCAATGAGCAGTTCTTC.

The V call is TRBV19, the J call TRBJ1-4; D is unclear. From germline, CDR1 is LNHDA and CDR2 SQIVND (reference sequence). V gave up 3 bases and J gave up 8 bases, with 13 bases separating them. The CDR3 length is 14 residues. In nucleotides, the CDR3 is TGTGCCAGTAGTATCGGAGGGCTTGGGGAAAAACTGTTTTTT. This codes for CASSIGGLGEKLFF.

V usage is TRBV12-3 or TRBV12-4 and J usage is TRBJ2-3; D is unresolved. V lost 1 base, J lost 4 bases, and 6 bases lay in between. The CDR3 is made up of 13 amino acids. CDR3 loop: CASSLGGSDTQYF. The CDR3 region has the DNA TGTGCCAGCAGTTTAGGCGGTTCAGATACGCAGTATTTT.

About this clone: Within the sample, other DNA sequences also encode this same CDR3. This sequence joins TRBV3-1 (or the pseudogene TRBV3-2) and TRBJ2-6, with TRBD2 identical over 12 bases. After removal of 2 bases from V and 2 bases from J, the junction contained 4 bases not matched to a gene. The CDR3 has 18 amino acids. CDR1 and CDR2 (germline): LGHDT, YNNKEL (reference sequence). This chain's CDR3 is CASSQRLAGGPGANVLTF. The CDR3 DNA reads TGTGCCAGCAGCCAACGTCTAGCGGGAGGGCCTGGGGCCAACGTCCTGACTTTC.